These 26 T cell receptor beta chains originate from one sample sequenced in a study of T cells in Graves' hyperthyroidism and ophthalmopathy. There were TCR beta CDR3 regions amplified from RNA transcripts. A set of HTBI primers served as the primers for a first-round RT-PCR of the TCR CDR3. TCRdb re-called the multiplex PCR reads with MiXCR, one entry per CDR3 protein. Of approximately 710,000 distinct CDR3 sequences listed, approximately 15% were seen once; the top ten hold roughly 15%. The sample consisted of blood. The receptor set was obtained from a man aged 45 to 65 with Graves' hyperthyroidism.

This clonotype was seen only a few times. V and J are TRBV10-3 and TRBJ2-5; D remains ambiguous. The assigned J gene may be wrong: the sequence end matches TRBJ2-1 better. This CDR3 is 14 amino acids long. The germline V gene encodes CDR1 ENHRY and CDR2 SYGVKD. In nucleotides, the CDR3 is TGTGCCATCAGGCCGAGGACCGGGTATAACCCCCAGTTCTTC. Amino acids: CAIRPRTGYNPQFF.

This clonotype came up a few times. This chain uses TRBV7-9 with TRBJ2-3; 11 bases align to TRBD2. CDR3 length: 15 residues. The J segment lost 7 bases and the V segment lost 2 bases, leaving 5 bases of the junction unmatched. Germline V gene lookup returns CDR1 SEHNR and CDR2 FQNEAQ (reference sequence). In DNA, the CDR3 is TGTGCCAGCAGCTTACCGGCTAGCGGGAGGTATACGCAGTATTTT. Its translation: CASSLPASGRYTQYF.

The table lists this clonotype with many counts. The chain has TRBV10-3 and TRBJ2-5, with D tentatively TRBD2 (6 bases). CDR1 is ENHRY and CDR2 is SYGVKD in the germline V gene. Between the trimmed V and J ends, which lost 8 bases and 2 bases, there was a span of 12 bases. There are 13 residues in the CDR3. CDR3 protein: CAIGGTPQETQYF. Written as DNA, the CDR3 is TGTGCCATCGGGGGGACGCCTCAAGAGACCCAGTACTTC.

This clonotype has ten or more counts. The V gene is TRBV20-1, the J gene TRBJ2-1; TRBD2 matches at 9 bases. The CDR3 contains 13 residues. V was pared by 1 base and J by 9 bases, with 4 bases of the junction left unmatched. CDR1 DFQATT and CDR2 SNEGSKA come from the germline V gene (reference sequence). This CDR3 is CSARGGRESEQFF. The CDR3 DNA follows: TGCAGTGCTAGAGGCGGGAGGGAGAGTGAGCAGTTCTTC.

This clonotype was detected many times. The chain is built from TRBV29-1 and TRBJ2-7; 7 nucleotides align to TRBD2. Looked up from germline, CDR1 is SQVTM and CDR2 is ANQGSEA. This CDR3 has 12 residues. V lost 1 base, J lost 5 bases, and 2 bases stayed unmatched. The CDR3 sequence: CSVEGAGDEQYF. The CDR3 region has the DNA TGCAGCGTTGAAGGGGCGGGGGACGAGCAGTACTTC.

This clonotype occurred a few times. J is TRBJ2-5 and V is TRBV5-5; TRBD1 aligns across 9 bases. The ends lost 4 bases at V and 5 bases at J; junction bases unmatched: 18. This CDR3 region has 18 residues. Germline V lookup: CDR1 SGHKS, CDR2 YYEKEE (reference sequence). CDR3 sequence: CASSLPYRQGVEGETQYF. The CDR3 DNA reads as TGTGCCAGCAGCCTTCCCTATAGACAGGGGGTCGAGGGGGAGACCCAGTACTTC.

The table lists this clonotype with many counts. V and J are TRBV28 and TRBJ2-1; D is uncertain. This CDR3 has 15 residues. The germline V gene has CDR1 MDHEN and CDR2 SYDVKM. V lost 7 bases and J lost 0, with 13 bases in between. CDR3 sequence (DNA): TGTGCCAGCAAGCGATCCCGAATCTCCTACAATGAGCAGTTCTTC. The encoded protein is CASKRSRISYNEQFF.

This clonotype was detected only a few times. The V call is TRBV3-1, the J call TRBJ2-1; D is unclear. The CDR3 contains 16 residues. Germline V gene lookup returns CDR1 LGHDT and CDR2 YNNKEL (reference sequence). V was trimmed by 0 bases and J by 0 bases, leaving 9 bases between them. CDR3 protein: CASSQEAERSYNEQFF. CDR3 nucleotides: TGTGCCAGCAGCCAAGAGGCGGAACGCTCCTACAATGAGCAGTTCTTC.

The gene calls are TRBV27 and TRBJ2-5, with D hard to call. The CDR3 runs to 11 residues. The germline V gene has CDR1 MNHEY and CDR2 SMNVEV (reference sequence). V was shortened by 7 bases and J by 4 bases, with 7 bases between the two germline ends. CDR3 DNA sequence: TGTGCCAGCAAGGTTAGAGAGACCCAGTACTTC. Protein: CASKVRETQYF.

This clonotype was observed many times. The chain joins TRBV27 to TRBJ2-2; 14 nucleotides agree with TRBD2. Germline-derived CDR1 and CDR2 are MNHEY and SMNVEV (reference sequence). Trimming at V came to 4 bases and at J to 8 bases, leaving 9 bases not matched to a gene. The CDR3 spans 17 residues. CDR3 loop: CASSSTGTSGSSGELFF. DNA of the CDR3: TGTGCCAGCAGTTCGACGGGGACTAGCGGGAGCTCTGGGGAGCTGTTTTTT.

The V gene is TRBV25-1, the J gene TRBJ2-5; D is perhaps TRBD1 or TRBD2 (5 bases each). This CDR3 is 16 amino acids long. The V gene's germline CDR1 is MGHDK and CDR2 SYGVNS. Trimming removed 4 bases at V and 5 bases at J, with 20 bases between. Here the CDR3 reads CASSGTVGTEVETQYF. CDR3 nucleotide sequence: TGTGCCAGCAGTGGAACCGTAGGGACCGAAGTGGAGACCCAGTACTTC.

V gene TRBV5-1 combines with J gene TRBJ2-2; 8 positions match TRBD1. The J segment lost 3 bases and the V segment lost 6 bases, leaving 7 bases of the junction unmatched. The germline V gene has CDR1 SGHRS and CDR2 YFSETQ. The length of the CDR3 is 15 residues. The CDR3 sequence is CASNPTGEDTGELFF. The CDR3 bases are TGCGCCAGCAACCCGACAGGGGAGGACACCGGGGAGCTGTTTTTT.

This clonotype showed up just a few times. The rearrangement uses TRBV5-1 and TRBJ2-7; D gene unclear. The CDR3 runs to 12 residues. From germline, CDR1 is SGHRS and CDR2 YFSETQ. Trimming cost V 4 bases and J 6 bases, with 11 bases left between them. The CDR3 bases are TGCGCCAGCAGCGATACTCCATCCGAGCAGTACTTC. Translation: CASSDTPSEQYF.

This clonotype showed up many times. The CDR3 is CASRLAGMADTQYF. The DNA for the CDR3 is TGTGCCAGCAGACTAGCGGGAATGGCAGATACGCAGTATTTT. V and J are TRBV6-2 or TRBV6-3 and TRBJ2-3; 10 bases are shared with TRBD2. Germline V gives CDR1 MNHEY, CDR2 SVGEGT. Losses at the gene ends were 6 bases for V and 4 bases for J; bases not matched to a gene: 4. The CDR3 is made up of 14 amino acids.

Ten or more counts support this clonotype. The chain couples TRBV7-9 to TRBJ2-1; TRBD2 matches at 7 bases. CDR1 and CDR2 from the germline V gene are SEHNR and FQNEAQ (reference sequence). The V segment lost 2 bases and the J segment 7 bases; nucleotides outside the gene matches: 8. The CDR3 has 15 amino acids. CDR3 region: CASSLQRVAGNEQFF. CDR3 bases: TGTGCCAGCAGCTTACAACGGGTAGCGGGTAATGAGCAGTTCTTC.

The CDR3 region is CSANLGASYEQYF. The CDR3 coding sequence is TGCAGTGCCAATCTCGGGGCCTCCTACGAGCAGTACTTC. The V and J genes are TRBV20-1 and TRBJ2-7, with D possibly called TRBD1 or TRBD2 (5 bases each). V was trimmed by 6 bases and J by 0 bases, leaving 12 bases between them. This CDR3 has 13 residues. From germline, CDR1 is DFQATT and CDR2 SNEGSKA (reference sequence).

V gene TRBV19 combines with J gene TRBJ2-1; 10 nucleotides line up with TRBD2. V was pared by 1 base and J by 5 bases, with 2 bases of the junction left unmatched. Germline lookup yields CDR1 LNHDA and CDR2 SQIVND (reference sequence). CDR3 size: 15 residues. The CDR3 loop is CASSIALAGNNEQFF. CDR3 coding DNA: TGTGCCAGTAGTATAGCACTAGCGGGAAACAATGAGCAGTTCTTC.

This clonotype has a count of ten or more. The V and J genes are TRBV28 and TRBJ1-1; 7 nucleotides match TRBD1. Germline loops: CDR1 MDHEN, CDR2 SYDVKM. The CDR3 is 15 residues long. The junction had 9 bases not matched to a gene; V was cut back by 5 bases and J by 3 bases. CDR3 amino acids: CASSLLDREYTEAFF. DNA of the CDR3: TGTGCCAGCAGTCTCCTCGACAGGGAATACACTGAAGCTTTCTTT.

This clonotype was seen a few times. This chain links TRBV7-9 with TRBJ2-7, with 9 bases identical to TRBD1. The CDR3 runs 16 residues. V shed 4 bases, J shed 5 bases, and the junction held 12 bases outside the gene matches. Germline V lookup: CDR1 SEHNR, CDR2 FQNEAQ (reference sequence). The CDR3: CASSYTSGTGNDEQYF. For the CDR3, the DNA is TGTGCCAGCAGCTACACTTCCGGGACAGGGAACGACGAGCAGTACTTC.

The chain combines TRBV13 with TRBJ2-3, with 14 bases lining up with TRBD2. V trimming: 4 bases; J trimming: 4 bases; junction bases outside the gene matches: 10. Germline lookup yields CDR1 PRHDT and CDR2 FYEKMQ (reference sequence). The CDR3 has 18 amino acids. CDR3 sequence (DNA): TGTGCCAGCAGCTCGGGACTAGCGGGGGAAAGTTTTGCAGATACGCAGTATTTT. Amino acids: CASSSGLAGESFADTQYF.

The rearrangement uses TRBV7-8 and TRBJ2-7, with D uncertain. The CDR3 totals 12 residues. V gave up 3 bases and J gave up 4 bases, with 7 bases separating them. Germline CDR1 reads SGHVS; CDR2 reads FQNEAQ. The DNA for the CDR3 is TGTGCCAGCAGCTTCGCCTCATACGAGCAGTACTTC. Translation gives CASSFASYEQYF.

A remark on this clonotype: A read error may explain this, as a much larger clone is one base away. The chain links TRBV14 to TRBJ2-5, with D unresolved. Germline CDR1 and CDR2: SGHDN and FVKESK. This CDR3 has 15 residues. Between the trimmed V and J ends, which lost 1 base and 7 bases, there was a span of 16 bases. This CDR3 reads CASSQGYRGMGTQYF. In nucleotides, the CDR3 is TGTGCCAGCAGCCAAGGTTACCGTGGTATGGGGACCCAGTACTTC.

This clonotype has a count of ten or more. The chain uses TRBV2 and TRBJ2-7, with D possibly matching TRBD2 (5 bases). CDR3 length: 14 residues. CDR1 and CDR2 (germline): SNHLY, FYNNEI. Trimming stripped 3 bases from V and 6 bases from J, with 15 bases between. CDR3 sequence (DNA): TGTGCCAGCAGTGAGGCAGAGACTACTGGCGAGCAGTACTTC. Protein sequence: CASSEAETTGEQYF.

This clonotype was counted ten times or more. The rearrangement links TRBV14 to TRBJ1-1; the D gene is possibly TRBD1 (5 bases). Germline V gene sequence: CDR1 SGHDN, CDR2 FVKESK. The CDR3 runs to 12 residues. Trimming cost V 6 bases and J 6 bases, with 11 bases left between them. This CDR3 is CASSQTGAEAFF. The CDR3 DNA reads TGTGCCAGCAGTCAAACGGGGGCTGAAGCTTTCTTT.

Comment on this clonotype: It is likely a read error, because the conserved phenylalanine at the end of the CDR3 is missing. This CDR3 reads CASSSGTGGLREQYL. The CDR3 DNA sequence: TGTGCCAGCAGTTCCGGGACAGGGGGCTTGCGGGAGCAGTACCTC. This rearrangement joins TRBV27 to TRBJ2-7, with 12 bases fitting TRBD1. Germline assignment: CDR1 MNHEY and CDR2 SMNVEV (reference sequence). This CDR3 is built from 15 residues. The ends lost 4 bases at V and 7 bases at J; junction bases unmatched: 8.

This clonotype was seen at least ten times. CDR3 loop: CASSLSGGYLSGNTIYF. The CDR3 nucleotides read TGTGCCAGCAGTTTATCCGGCGGCTACCTCTCTGGAAACACCATATATTTT. This chain connects TRBV27 to TRBJ1-3; D unclear. CDR3 length: 17 residues. The germline V gene encodes CDR1 MNHEY and CDR2 SMNVEV (reference sequence). V lost 0 bases and J lost 0, with 12 bases in between.